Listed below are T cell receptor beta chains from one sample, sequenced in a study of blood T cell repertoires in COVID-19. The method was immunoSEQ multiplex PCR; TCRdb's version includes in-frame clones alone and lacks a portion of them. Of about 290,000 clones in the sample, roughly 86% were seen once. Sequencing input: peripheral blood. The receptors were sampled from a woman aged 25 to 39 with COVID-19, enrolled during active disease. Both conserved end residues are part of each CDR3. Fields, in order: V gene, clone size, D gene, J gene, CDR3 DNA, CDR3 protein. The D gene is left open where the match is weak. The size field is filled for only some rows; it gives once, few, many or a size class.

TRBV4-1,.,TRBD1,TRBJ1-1,TGCGCCAGCAGCCAGGGACAGGGTGTTACTGAAGCTTTCTTT,CASSQGQGVTEAFF
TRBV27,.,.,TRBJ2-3,TGTGCCAGCAGCACCCGGGGGGCGCAGGGGTCCGATACGCAGTATTTT,CASSTRGAQGSDTQYF
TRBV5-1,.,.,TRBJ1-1,TGCGCCAGCAGCGCACCGGTCTCGGGCACTGAAGCTTTCTTT,CASSAPVSGTEAFF
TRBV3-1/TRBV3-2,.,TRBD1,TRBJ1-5,TGTGCCAGCAGCCGAAACAGGGGAGGTCGGCCCCAGCATTTT,CASSRNRGGRPQHF
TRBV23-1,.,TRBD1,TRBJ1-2,TGCGCCAGCAGTCCCCCTTTCAAGGACAGGGCTTGGTTTGGCTACACCTTC,CASSPPFKDRAWFGYTF
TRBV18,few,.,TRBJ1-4,TGTGCCAGCTCACCAAGGACAGCAACTAATGAAAAACTGTTTTTT,CASSPRTATNEKLFF
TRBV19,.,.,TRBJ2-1,TGTGCCAGTCAGGCCCGCGGGTTGGAGTTCTTC,CASQARGLEFF
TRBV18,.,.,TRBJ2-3,TGTGCCAGTTCAAACCCAGGGAGCACAGATACGCAGTATTTT,CASSNPGSTDTQYF
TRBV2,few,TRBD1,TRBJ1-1,TGTGCCAGGAAGGGAAGTACAGGGGGTGTGAAGGGGGGCACTGAAGCTTTCTTT,CARKGSTGGVKGGTEAFF
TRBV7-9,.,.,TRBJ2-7,TGTGCCAGCAGCCTACAGGGAAGTGGGCAGTACTTC,CASSLQGSGQYF
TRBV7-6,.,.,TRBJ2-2,TGTGCCAGCAGCGGTTCCCGACCCGGGGACTTGAGGGGCGGGGAGCTGTTTTTT,CASSGSRPGDLRGGELFF
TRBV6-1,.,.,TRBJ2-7,TGTGCCAGCAGTGATGGGGGGACAGTTCGAATCACCTACGAGCAGTACTTC,CASSDGGTVRITYEQYF
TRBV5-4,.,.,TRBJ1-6,TGTGCCGCCAGCCAGGCCTGGAATTCACCCCTCCACTTT,CAASQAWNSPLHF
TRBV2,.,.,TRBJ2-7,TGTGCCAGCAGTGAATATCTTATTAGCAGCTCCTACGAGCAGTACTTC,CASSEYLISSSYEQYF
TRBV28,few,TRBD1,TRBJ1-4,TGTGCCAGCAGGGACAGGAGCTCCGAAAAACTGTTTTTT,CASRDRSSEKLFF
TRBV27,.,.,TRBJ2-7,TGTGCCAGCAGTTTCGCAGGGGCGTACGAGCAGTACTTC,CASSFAGAYEQYF
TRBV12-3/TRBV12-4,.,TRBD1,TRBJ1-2,TGTGCCAGCAGCCGACAGGGGTATGGCTACACCTTC,CASSRQGYGYTF
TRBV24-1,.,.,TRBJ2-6,TGTGCCACCAGTGGATCCCCCCAACAGGGTAGCTCTGGGGCCAACGTCCTGACTTTC,CATSGSPQQGSSGANVLTF
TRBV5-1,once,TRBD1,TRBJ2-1,TGCGCCAGCAGCTCTTTTCAGGGGGCGGAGTTCTTC,CASSSFQGAEFF
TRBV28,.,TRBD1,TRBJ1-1,TGTGCCAGCAGTTCCCCGGGACAGGGTGGGAAGACTGAAGCTTTCTTT,CASSSPGQGGKTEAFF
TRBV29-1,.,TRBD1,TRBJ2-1,TGCAGCGTTGAAGATCCTCTTCGTGAGGGGGCGAAAATGTATGAGCAGTTCTTC,CSVEDPLREGAKMYEQFF
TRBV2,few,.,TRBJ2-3,TGTGCCGGTCGAGAGACAGGACACACAGATACGCAGTATTTT,CAGRETGHTDTQYF